Listed below are T cell receptor beta chains from one sample, sequenced in a study of cytomegalovirus exposure and HLA in healthy donors. Using immunoSEQ multiplex PCR, the repertoire was profiled, and TCRdb retains in-frame clones only, with some absent. The sample yields about 170,000 clones, roughly 70% seen once. The specimen was PBMCs. These receptors came from a young woman in good health and CMV-seropositive. Each CDR3 is given with its conserved first and last residue. The D gene is left open where the match is weak. Some rows have no size entry. The others give once, few or many, or a class for an expanded clone.

-	TRBV15	TRBJ2-5	TRBD2	CATRAGGGAGETQYF	TGTGCCACCCGGGCGGGGGGGGGAGCAGGAGAGACCCAGTACTTC
-	TRBV7-3	TRBJ2-3	-	CASSLAGSTDTQYF	TGTGCCAGCAGCTTAGCGGGGAGCACAGATACGCAGTATTTT
-	TRBV5-1	TRBJ2-3	-	CASSQGSFSTDTQYF	TGCGCCAGCAGCCAGGGAAGTTTTAGCACAGATACGCAGTATTTT
few	TRBV4-1	TRBJ1-2	TRBD1	CASSLGGGGRYGYTF	TGCGCCAGCAGCCTCGGAGGAGGGGGCCGGTATGGCTACACCTTC
-	TRBV7-3	TRBJ1-1	-	CASSSRGSVTEAFF	TGTGCCAGCAGCTCGCGGGGGTCGGTCACTGAAGCTTTCTTT
once	TRBV28	TRBJ1-2	TRBD1	CASSRGQRYTF	TGTGCCAGCAGTAGGGGACAGAGGTACACCTTC
few	TRBV6-1	TRBJ1-2	-	CASSDRLLGGYTF	TGTGCCAGCAGTGACAGACTCCTCGGTGGCTACACCTTC
-	TRBV6-5	TRBJ1-5	-	CASSYGTDNQPQHF	TGTGCCAGCAGTTACGGCACAGACAATCAGCCCCAGCATTTT
few	TRBV4-1	TRBJ2-3	TRBD2	CASSQIASGASTDTQYF	TGCGCCAGCAGCCAAATAGCTAGCGGGGCCAGCACAGATACGCAGTATTTT
-	TRBV5-1	TRBJ1-1	-	CASSFEGGMNTEAFF	TGCGCCAGCAGCTTTGAAGGGGGAATGAACACTGAAGCTTTCTTT
-	TRBV30	TRBJ2-7	TRBD2	CAWWASGGIYEQYF	TGTGCCTGGTGGGCTAGCGGGGGAATCTACGAGCAGTACTTC
few	TRBV28	TRBJ2-2	-	CASSFGGAGTGELFF	TGTGCCAGCAGTTTTGGGGGGGCCGGCACCGGGGAGCTGTTTTTT
-	TRBV4-1	TRBJ2-1	-	CASSLDRGSSYNEQFF	TGCGCCAGCAGCCTTGATAGAGGGTCCTCCTACAATGAGCAGTTCTTC
once	TRBV30	TRBJ1-2	-	CAWKLPGAANYGYIF	TGTGCCTGGAAACTGCCAGGGGCGGCTAACTATGGCTACATCTTC